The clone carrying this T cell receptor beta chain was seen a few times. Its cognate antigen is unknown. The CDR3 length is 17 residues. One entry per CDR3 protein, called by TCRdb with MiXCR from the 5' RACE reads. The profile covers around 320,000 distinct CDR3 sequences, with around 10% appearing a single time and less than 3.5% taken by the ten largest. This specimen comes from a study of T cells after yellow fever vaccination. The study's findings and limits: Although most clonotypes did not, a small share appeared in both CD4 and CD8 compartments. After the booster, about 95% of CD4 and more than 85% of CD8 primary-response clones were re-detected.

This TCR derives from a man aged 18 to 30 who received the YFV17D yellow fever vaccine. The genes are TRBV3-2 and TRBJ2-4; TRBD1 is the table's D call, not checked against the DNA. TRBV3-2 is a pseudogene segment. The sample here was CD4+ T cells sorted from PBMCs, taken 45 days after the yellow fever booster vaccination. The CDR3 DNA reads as TGTGCCAGCAGCCTGAGGACAGGAAAACAACTCAAAAACATTCAGTACTTC. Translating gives CASSLRTGKQLKNIQYF.